This T cell receptor (beta chain) originates from a study of response to subunit inactivated influenza vaccine. Trimming cost V 1 base and J 8 bases, with 11 bases left between them. Per the germline V gene, CDR1 is MDHEN and CDR2 is SYDVKM. The CDR3 sequence is 13 residues long. TCRdb re-called the RT-PCR reads through MiXCR, storing one row per CDR3 protein. The sample includes hundreds of thousands of distinct CDR3 sequences, about 14% of them seen just once. The source is a man aged 50 to 60 who received an inactivated influenza vaccine. The chain combines TRBV28 with TRBJ1-2; a weak D match, TRBD1 (5 bases). The material was PBMCs from blood, obtained 14 to 15 days before vaccination. DNA of the CDR3: TGTGCCAGCAGTTTATCTGGGGGAAAGGGCTACACCTTC. Residues: CASSLSGGKGYTF.